The present entry profiles one TCR beta chain with its context. What it binds is unknown. The data belong to a study of beta chain features in type 1 diabetes. Overall study findings and caveats: Patients' naive, central memory and regulatory TCRB repertoires appeared more alike than those of healthy donors. Reduced insertions and increased deletions marked VDJ junctions in type 1 diabetes patients.

The sequenced template was cDNA made from the entire isolated RNA. Profiling relied on immunoSEQ multiplex PCR, and the TCRdb table lists in-frame clones only, not all of them. The repertoire consists of under 450,000 clones, with about 14% occurring once and the leading ten covering 0.035% to 0.045%. The CDR3 sequence is 12 residues long. CDR1 and CDR2 (germline): PRHDT, FYEKMQ (reference sequence). Trimming removed 3 bases from V and 1 base from J, with 3 bases in between. The V and J genes are TRBV13 and TRBJ1-1; D call uncertain. The sample comprised naive CD4+ T cells from blood. The TCR was taken from a man aged 25 to 40 in good health. The CDR3 nucleotides read TGTGCCAGCAGCTTCAGGAACACTGAAGCTTTCTTT. The encoded protein is CASSFRNTEAFF.